These T cell receptor beta chains were read from a single sample in a study of blood T cell repertoires in COVID-19. Clones were read by immunoSEQ multiplex PCR, and TCRdb kept only the in-frame ones, dropping some. The table shows 200,000 to 250,000 clones, with 88% occurring only once. Sequencing was performed on PBMCs or T cells enriched from blood (not recorded which). All receptors come from a woman in her 30s who had been exposed to COVID-19. The CDR3 runs from the conserved cysteine through the conserved F or W. D genes are given only for firm matches. Clone size, where shown, is once, few, many, or a class for clones that have expanded.

TRBV5-1,TRBD1,TRBJ2-7,.,14,CASSFGTGLYEQYF,TGCGCCAGCAGCTTCGGGACAGGGTTATACGAGCAGTACTTC
TRBV4-2,TRBD2,TRBJ2-1,.,16,CASSQANAGVGNEQFF,TGTGCCAGCAGCCAAGCTAATGCGGGAGTAGGGAATGAGCAGTTCTTC
TRBV5-1,TRBD1,TRBJ1-4,.,17,CASSLGVKGTAFEKLFF,TGCGCCAGCAGCTTGGGGGTGAAAGGGACAGCTTTTGAAAAACTGTTTTTT
TRBV24-1,TRBD1,TRBJ1-1,.,13,CATRPDRGTEAFF,TGTGCCACCCGTCCGGACAGGGGGACTGAAGCTTTCTTT
TRBV9,.,TRBJ1-1,.,13,CASSVAGNTEAFF,TGTGCCAGCAGCGTAGCAGGGAACACTGAAGCTTTCTTT
TRBV7-6,.,TRBJ1-2,.,13,CASSPQPGYGYTF,TGTGCCAGCAGCCCCCAACCAGGGTACGGCTACACCTTC
TRBV5-1,TRBD1,TRBJ2-1,.,14,CASSWGQVRDEQFF,TGCGCCAGCAGCTGGGGACAGGTACGAGATGAGCAGTTCTTC
TRBV19,.,TRBJ1-1,once,12,CASSISAVRAFF,TGTGCCAGTAGTATCAGTGCTGTTCGAGCTTTCTTT
TRBV7-9,TRBD1,TRBJ1-2,once,14,CASSVGTGGLGYTF,TGTGCCAGCAGCGTCGGGACAGGGGGTCTTGGCTACACCTTC
TRBV5-5,.,TRBJ1-3,.,16,CASSLAGGLSGNTIYF,TGTGCCAGCAGCCTTGCGGGGGGTCTCTCTGGAAACACCATATATTTT
TRBV20-1,.,TRBJ2-3,.,12,CSASDHTDTQYF,TGCAGTGCTAGTGACCACACAGATACGCAGTATTTT
TRBV10-2,.,TRBJ1-1,.,11,CASSEMWQAFF,TGCGCCAGCAGTGAAATGTGGCAAGCTTTCTTT
TRBV24-1,.,TRBJ2-5,.,15,CATSDFPKGGETQYF,TGTGCCACCAGTGATTTCCCTAAGGGAGGAGAGACCCAGTACTTC
TRBV18,TRBD1,TRBJ2-7,.,14,CASSPFDRGYEQYF,TGTGCCAGCTCACCGTTTGACAGGGGTTACGAGCAGTACTTC
TRBV15,TRBD2,TRBJ2-1,.,19,CATSSLRTSGRVIGDEQFF,TGTGCCACCAGTTCCCTCAGGACTAGCGGGAGGGTCATTGGCGATGAGCAGTTCTTC
TRBV7-2,.,TRBJ2-7,once,15,CASSVNSLSSYEQYF,TGTGCCAGCAGCGTTAATTCCCTCTCCTCCTACGAGCAGTACTTC
TRBV25-1,.,TRBJ1-2,.,13,CASSTRDNYGYTF,TGTGCCAGCAGTACCCGGGATAACTATGGCTACACCTTC
TRBV7-2,.,TRBJ1-1,.,15,CASSLIASTNTEAFF,TGTGCCAGCAGCTTAATCGCGAGCACGAACACTGAAGCTTTCTTT
TRBV29-1,.,TRBJ2-2,.,13,CSVETAGTGELFF,TGCAGCGTTGAGACGGCGGGCACCGGGGAGCTGTTTTTT
TRBV7-3,TRBD2,TRBJ2-1,once,17,CASSRRTSGQLSWEQFF,TGTGCCAGCAGCCGGAGGACTAGCGGACAACTTTCATGGGAGCAGTTCTTC
TRBV14,.,TRBJ2-3,.,12,CASSPYTDTQYF,TGTGCCAGCAGCCCGTATACAGATACGCAGTATTTT
TRBV11-2,TRBD1,TRBJ1-6,few,16,CASSSSGTGSEGVLHF,TGTGCCAGCAGCTCTTCCGGGACAGGGTCCGAGGGCGTCCTCCACTTT
TRBV2,.,TRBJ1-2,.,13,CASSEALLRRVTF,TGTGCCAGCAGTGAAGCGCTTCTAAGGAGAGTCACCTTC
TRBV5-1,TRBD1,TRBJ1-6,.,14,CASSPGTGGSPLHF,TGCGCCAGCAGTCCCGGGACAGGGGGTTCACCCCTCCACTTT
TRBV4-1,TRBD2,TRBJ2-7,few,16,CASTLRLAGESAEQYF,TGCGCCAGCACCCTCCGACTAGCGGGAGAGTCCGCCGAGCAGTACTTC
TRBV13,TRBD1,TRBJ2-7,.,13,CASSKWTGGEQYF,TGTGCCAGCAGCAAATGGACAGGGGGGGAGCAGTACTTC
TRBV18,TRBD1,TRBJ2-5,.,15,CASSPTGGYGETQYF,TGTGCCAGCTCACCAACAGGGGGCTACGGAGAGACCCAGTACTTC
TRBV7-3,.,TRBJ1-1,few,15,CASSLSPGEFSEAFF,TGTGCCAGCAGCTTAAGTCCAGGGGAATTCTCTGAAGCTTTCTTT
TRBV5-4,TRBD1,TRBJ2-3,few,15,CASSPGTGVTDTQYF,TGTGCCAGCAGCCCCGGGACAGGGGTCACAGATACGCAGTATTTT
TRBV6-1,TRBD1,TRBJ2-1,.,19,CASSEQGHNHRGDGIEQFF,TGTGCCAGCAGTGAGCAAGGACACAACCACAGGGGAGACGGGATTGAGCAGTTCTTC
TRBV27,.,TRBJ2-7,.,12,CASSSDSYEQYF,TGTGCCAGCAGTTCGGACAGCTACGAGCAGTACTTC
TRBV6-5,TRBD1,TRBJ1-1,.,12,CASSRTGQEAFF,TGTGCCAGCAGCCGAACGGGACAGGAAGCTTTCTTT
TRBV12-3/TRBV12-4,.,TRBJ1-2,once,13,CASSNRARGGYTF,TGTGCCAGCAGTAACCGGGCCCGGGGTGGCTACACCTTC
TRBV5-1,.,TRBJ2-3,.,15,CASLRISGSTDTQYF,TGCGCCAGCTTAAGAATTAGCGGCAGCACAGATACGCAGTATTTT
TRBV5-1,.,TRBJ1-2,.,14,CASSLYSSHYGYTF,TGCGCCAGCAGCTTGTACAGTTCTCACTATGGCTACACCTTC
TRBV9,.,TRBJ2-5,few,15,CASSVVPSTQETQYF,TGTGCCAGCAGCGTAGTCCCTAGCACTCAAGAGACCCAGTACTTC
TRBV13,TRBD2,TRBJ2-7,.,15,CASSNRLAGLYEQYF,TGTGCCAGCAGCAATAGACTAGCGGGATTGTACGAGCAGTACTTC